Below, 27 T cell receptor beta chains from the same sample are listed, as sequenced in a study of shared clonotypes between healthy human individuals. Naivety among CD8 cells was defined by CD45RO negativity and positive CCR7 selection, thereby excluding terminally differentiated effector memory CD45RA+ cells. Clones were read by immunoSEQ multiplex PCR, and TCRdb kept only the in-frame ones, dropping some. This sample yields some 2 million clones, of which about 95% are seen a single time; around 1% belongs to the top ten. The sequencing input was naive CD8+ T cells sorted from blood. Receptors were obtained from a man in his late teens or twenties in good health.

The chain joins TRBV19 to TRBJ2-1; D not certain. Trimming pared 1 base from V and 11 bases from J, leaving 18 bases between. The CDR3 contains 15 residues. From germline, CDR1 is LNHDA and CDR2 SQIVND (reference sequence). The CDR3 sequence is CASSIVPGQYSQQFF. DNA for the CDR3: TGTGCCAGTAGTATAGTCCCTGGGCAGTACAGTCAGCAGTTCTTC.

The rearrangement joins TRBV29-1 to TRBJ2-3, with TRBD2 identical over 11 bases. The germline CDR1 and CDR2 sequences are SQVTM and ANQGSEA. The V gene end was trimmed by 5 bases and the J gene end by 5 bases; junction bases not matched to a gene: 6. The CDR3 has 14 amino acids. CDR3 sequence: CSVTLAGEGDTQYF. The CDR3 nucleotides read TGCAGCGTTACACTAGCGGGGGAGGGAGATACGCAGTATTTT.

The rearrangement joins TRBV5-6 to TRBJ2-1, with D perhaps matching TRBD2 (5 bases). V dropped 1 base and J dropped 6 bases, with 8 bases sitting between them. This CDR3 is built from 13 residues. Per germline, CDR1 SGHDT and CDR2 YYEEEE. The CDR3 protein is CASSLRLLNEQFF. The CDR3, as DNA: TGTGCCAGCAGCTTGAGACTACTCAATGAGCAGTTCTTC.

The V call is TRBV29-1, the J call TRBJ2-7; unclear D gene. V gave up 6 bases and J gave up 1 base, with 7 bases separating them. This CDR3 contains 11 residues. Germline values: CDR1 SQVTM, CDR2 ANQGSEA. The CDR3 DNA sequence: TGCAGCGTCAAGGAATCCTACGAGCAGTACTTC. This gives the protein CSVKESYEQYF.

About this clone: Other DNA sequences in the same sample also yield this CDR3. V is TRBV7-9 and J is TRBJ2-7; D is perhaps TRBD1 or TRBD2 (5 bases each). Trimming removed 1 base from V and 3 bases from J, with 7 bases in between. Germline V CDR1 and CDR2: SEHNR, FQNEAQ (reference sequence). CDR3 length: 13 residues. CDR3: CASSLVGDYEQYF. Written as DNA, the CDR3 is TGTGCCAGCAGCTTAGTGGGGGACTACGAGCAGTACTTC.

The rearrangement uses TRBV20-1 and TRBJ2-1; D gene uncertain. The CDR3 has 10 residues. CDR1 and CDR2 (germline): DFQATT, SNEGSKA (reference sequence). CDR3 protein: CRAHINEQFF. The CDR3 DNA sequence: TGCAGGGCCCATATAAATGAGCAGTTCTTC.

V usage is TRBV27 and J usage is TRBJ1-1; D not certain. The CDR3 length is 14 residues. Germline V gene sequence: CDR1 MNHEY, CDR2 SMNVEV (reference sequence). V was clipped by 6 bases and J by 4 bases, with 15 bases between them. The CDR3 protein is CASRHSAGGTEAFF. DNA of the CDR3: TGTGCCAGCAGACACTCGGCGGGCGGCACTGAAGCTTTCTTT.

This chain uses TRBV7-8 with TRBJ1-2; D gene uncertain. This CDR3 has 15 residues. V was cut by 1 base and J by 1 base, with 10 bases left in between. Germline values: CDR1 SGHVS, CDR2 FQNEAQ. The CDR3 nucleotides are TGTGCCAGCAGCTTAGGAGCACAATTTAACTATGGCTACACCTTC. Translated, it gives CASSLGAQFNYGYTF.

The chain combines TRBV5-4 with TRBJ2-7; maybe TRBD2 (5 bases). Germline CDR1 reads SGHNT; CDR2 reads YYREEE (reference sequence). The length of the CDR3 is 15 residues. Deletions cut 4 bases from V and 3 bases from J, with 17 bases between. The CDR3, as DNA: TGTGCCAGCAGCCACCCAGGTGAGGAGGACTACGAGCAGTACTTC. It specifies CASSHPGEEDYEQYF.

Concerning this clone: The same CDR3 can be traced to other DNA sequences in this sample. The chain links TRBV11-2 to TRBJ2-7, with D hard to call. From germline, CDR1 is SGHAT and CDR2 FQNNGV. Trimming removed 1 base from V and 0 bases from J, with 4 bases in between. This CDR3 region has 13 residues. The chain's CDR3 is CASSLVDSYEQYF. CDR3 nucleotides: TGTGCCAGCAGCTTAGTGGACTCCTACGAGCAGTACTTC. The full variable domain, its missing parts supplied by reference TRBV11-2 and TRBJ2-7, is EAGVAQSPRYKIIEKRQSVAFWCNPISGHATLYWYQQILGQGPKLLIQFQNNGVVDDSQLPKDRFSAERLKGVDSTLKIQPAKLEDSAVYLCASSLVDSYEQYFGPGTRLTVT.

V gene TRBV27 combines with J gene TRBJ2-7; maybe TRBD1 (5 bases). The germline V gene has CDR1 MNHEY and CDR2 SMNVEV (reference sequence). V was clipped by 1 base and J by 0 bases, with 19 bases between them. CDR3 length equals 18 residues. This CDR3 is CASSLLGPIGYGSYEQYF. CDR3 in DNA: TGTGCCAGCAGTTTATTGGGGCCGATTGGATATGGCTCCTACGAGCAGTACTTC.

The J gene is TRBJ2-1, the V gene TRBV11-2; no firm D call. Germline V gives CDR1 SGHAT, CDR2 FQNNGV. V lost 0 bases, J lost 8 bases, and 11 bases lay in between. The CDR3 has 14 amino acids. This CDR3 is CASSLEVSPHEQFF. The CDR3, as DNA: TGTGCCAGCAGCTTAGAGGTGTCCCCTCATGAGCAGTTCTTC.

As to this clone: The junction does not match germline at one end; this may be a read error. The V and J genes are TRBV9 and TRBJ2-7; 8 nucleotides match TRBD1. The CDR3 totals 16 residues. Germline V lookup: CDR1 SGDLS, CDR2 YYNGEE. The chain's CDR3 is CASSSRSPLPGQVGCF. The CDR3 nucleotides are TGTGCCAGCAGCTCCCGTTCCCCCTTACCGGGACAGGTGGGGTGCTTC.

This clone was seen a handful of times. The chain links TRBV27 to TRBJ1-5; the D gene is possibly TRBD1 (5 bases). Trimming removed 8 bases at V and 7 bases at J, with 15 bases between. The V gene's germline CDR1 is MNHEY and CDR2 SMNVEV (reference sequence). CDR3 length: 13 amino acids. CDR3 amino acids: CASHPTGPQPQHF. The CDR3, as DNA: TGTGCCAGCCATCCCACGGGGCCCCAGCCCCAGCATTTT.

The rearrangement uses TRBV4-1 and TRBJ1-3, with a possible D match to TRBD1 (5 bases). The CDR3 contains 17 residues. In germline, CDR1 is MGHRA, CDR2 YSYEKL. Trimming cost V 0 bases and J 0 bases, with 12 bases left between them. This CDR3 reads CASSQDAGQLSGNTIYF. CDR3 in DNA: TGCGCCAGCAGCCAAGATGCGGGGCAGCTCTCTGGAAACACCATATATTTT.

The chain's CDR3 is CASSQVTTGIGETQYF. Here the CDR3 DNA reads TGCGCCAGCAGCCAAGTTACCACAGGGATTGGAGAGACCCAGTACTTC. V usage is TRBV4-1 and J usage is TRBJ2-5; TRBD1 is a possible D gene (6 bases). This CDR3 is 16 amino acids long. In germline, CDR1 is MGHRA, CDR2 YSYEKL. V was trimmed by 1 base and J by 4 bases, leaving 16 bases between them.

Notes on this clone: Other DNA sequences in the same sample also yield this CDR3. CDR3 loop: CASRGAEAFF. The CDR3 DNA reads TGTGCCAGCCGGGGAGCTGAAGCTTTCTTT. The chain links TRBV27 to TRBJ1-1; D remains ambiguous. Germline CDR1 MNHEY, CDR2 SMNVEV (reference sequence). Trimming cost V 8 bases and J 6 bases, with 7 bases left between them. This CDR3 region has 10 residues.

V and J are TRBV11-2 and TRBJ2-7; D is perhaps TRBD1 or TRBD2 (5 bases each). This CDR3 comprises 14 residues. Germline CDR1 SGHAT, CDR2 FQNNGV. V lost 5 bases and J 1 base, leaving 12 bases between the germline ends. The CDR3 region has the DNA TGTGCCAGCAGCCCGGGGACGGCTTCCTACGAGCAGTACTTC. It codes for CASSPGTASYEQYF.

The chain recombines TRBV19 with TRBJ1-6; TRBD1 matches 7 bases. J lost 10 bases, V lost 5 bases, and 5 bases had no gene match. CDR3 size: 13 residues. Germline values: CDR1 LNHDA, CDR2 SQIVND (reference sequence). The CDR3 bases are TGTGCCAGTAGTCGACAGGGACTGTCACCCCTCCACTTT. Translating it yields CASSRQGLSPLHF.

The CDR3 is CASSLPETPMETDTQYF. The CDR3 DNA is TGTGCCAGCAGCTTACCTGAGACACCCATGGAAACAGATACGCAGTATTTT. V is TRBV7-9 and J is TRBJ2-3; no reliable D call. CDR3 length equals 17 residues. Germline CDR1 SEHNR, CDR2 FQNEAQ (reference sequence). V lost 2 bases and J lost 3, with 18 bases in between.

The rearrangement links TRBV7-9 to TRBJ1-4; D may be TRBD1 (5 bases). Germline V gives CDR1 SEHNR, CDR2 FQNEAQ (reference sequence). The CDR3 runs 17 residues. V lost 4 bases to trimming and J lost 5 bases, with 20 bases between them. The CDR3 protein is CASSSTNGGVLNEKLFF. CDR3 in DNA: TGTGCCAGCAGCTCGACGAACGGGGGTGTACTAAATGAAAAACTGTTTTTT. Supplemented by reference TRBV7-9 and TRBJ1-4, the full variable domain reads DTGVSQNPRHKITKRGQNVTFRCDPISEHNRLYWYRQTLGQGPEFLTYFQNEAQLEKSRLLSDRFSAERPKGSFSTLEIQRTEQGDSAMYLCASSSTNGGVLNEKLFFGSGTQLSVL.

This rearrangement joins TRBV27 to TRBJ1-5; the D is unclear. This CDR3 is 13 amino acids long. V was pared by 3 bases and J by 5 bases, with 8 bases between. Germline lookup yields CDR1 MNHEY and CDR2 SMNVEV (reference sequence). The CDR3 protein is CASSFGIYQPQHF. For the CDR3, the DNA is TGTGCCAGCAGTTTTGGAATTTATCAGCCCCAGCATTTT.

This sequence joins TRBV27 and TRBJ1-3; possible D gene TRBD1, 5 bases. CDR1 is MNHEY and CDR2 is SMNVEV in the germline V gene (reference sequence). This CDR3 has 14 residues. Trimming removed 5 bases at V and 8 bases at J, with 16 bases between. CDR3 sequence reads: CASSRDGGYHTIYF. CDR3 in DNA: TGTGCCAGCAGTCGGGACGGAGGGTACCACACCATATATTTT.

The rearrangement joins TRBV6-6 to TRBJ1-6, with 9 bases fitting TRBD1. This CDR3 is 16 amino acids long. With V trimmed by 7 bases and J by 3 bases, 7 bases remained unmatched. CDR1 and CDR2 from the germline V gene are MNHNY and SVGAGI (reference sequence). The CDR3 region is CASTLDRGDYNSPLHF. The CDR3 bases are TGTGCCAGCACCCTTGACAGGGGGGACTATAATTCACCCCTCCACTTT.

The chain carries TRBV5-6 and TRBJ2-7, with D maybe TRBD2 (5 bases). Germline CDR1 SGHDT, CDR2 YYEEEE. V gave up 4 bases and J gave up 2 bases, with 13 bases separating them. The CDR3 has 14 residues. The CDR3 nucleotides read TGTGCCAGCAGCCAAGGGAGTGGGACCTACGAGCAGTACTTC. This codes for CASSQGSGTYEQYF. Based on the CDR3 plus reference TRBV5-6 and TRBJ2-7, the full variable domain is DAGVTQSPTHLIKTRGQQVTLRCSPKSGHDTVSWYQQALGQGPQFIFQYYEEEERQRGNFPDRFSGHQFPNYSSELNVNALLLGDSALYLCASSQGSGTYEQYFGPGTRLTVT.

The chain uses TRBV4-1 and TRBJ1-5; tentatively, D is TRBD1 (6 bases). Germline assignment: CDR1 MGHRA and CDR2 YSYEKL. The CDR3 runs 18 residues. V was pared by 0 bases and J by 0 bases, with 15 bases between. The CDR3 DNA reads as TGCGCCAGCAGCCAAGAAGGCACCGGGGGCCATAGCAATCAGCCCCAGCATTTT. This gives the protein CASSQEGTGGHSNQPQHF.

This clone was observed a single time. The chain couples TRBV2 to TRBJ2-1; 7 bases align to TRBD1. The trim removed 2 bases at V and 6 bases at J, leaving 7 bases unmatched. This CDR3 has 15 amino acids. Germline V lookup: CDR1 SNHLY, CDR2 FYNNEI. The CDR3 loop is CASSEWAQGINEQFF. In nucleotides, the CDR3 is TGTGCCAGCAGTGAATGGGCACAGGGGATCAATGAGCAGTTCTTC.